This T cell receptor beta chain was found in a study of CD8+ T cells in alopecia areata. In the study overall: Treated patients received oral tofacitinib, 5 to 10 mg twice daily.

Treatment meaning: oral pan-JAK inhibitor, 5-10 mg twice daily. PBMCs served as the source from which CD4+ and CD8+ T cells were sorted. This clone was observed a handful of times. Extracted RNA was reverse transcribed into cDNA, the sequencing template. Generated by immunoSEQ multiplex PCR, the TCRdb table keeps only in-frame clones and is missing some. The data hold some 170,000 clones, with roughly 50% observed a single time. The source is a human donor with alopecia areata. Specimen: CD4+ T cells sorted from blood, collected at roughly week 58, from a patient treated with tofacitinib.

CDR3 DNA sequence: TGCAGCGTTATGAAGGACGACTATACTCAAGAGACCCAGTACTTC. It specifies CSVMKDDYTQETQYF. The chain employs TRBV29-1 and TRBJ2-5; a possible D gene is TRBD2 (5 bases). Trimming took off 5 bases at V and 2 bases at J, with 18 bases between the two ends. CDR1 is SQVTM, CDR2 ANQGSEA, per germline. This CDR3 has 15 residues.